This entry concerns a single T cell receptor beta chain. Its specificity is unknown. The CDR3 is 16 amino acids. Germline V gene lookup returns CDR1 LNHDA and CDR2 SQIVND (reference sequence). With 0 bases removed from V and 2 bases from J, the gap between germline ends came to 10 bases. The data belong to a study of OX40 agonist ivuxolimab in advanced cancers. At the level of the study: Ivuxolimab is a fully human IgG2 antibody that activates OX40 (CD134). From about 23 to 85 years was the age range, with a mean of about 54 years, and about 83% were male.

The repertoire was sequenced with immunoSEQ multiplex PCR; TCRdb's copy has only in-frame clones and lacks some. The table includes approximately 70,000 clones, just over 85% detected once. Notes on the study in general: Nonresponders, in some cases, also had low normalized T-cell clonal expansion.

Sequencing was performed on CD4+ or CD8+ T cells sorted from blood, taken in a trial of the OX40 agonist ivuxolimab. J is TRBJ2-2 and V is TRBV19; D unresolved. This clonotype was sampled from an adult with an advanced solid tumor such as melanoma, head and neck, liver or kidney cancer. The CDR3 DNA reads TGTGCCAGTAGTATAGATCGGGCAAGTAACACCGGGGAGCTGTTTTTT. It is translated as CASSIDRASNTGELFF.